This TCR beta chain was sequenced during a study of OX40 agonist ivuxolimab in advanced cancers. CDR3 length: 17 amino acids. Trimming took 6 bases from V and 0 from J; bases not matched to a gene: 10. CDR1 and CDR2 from the germline V gene are MNHEY and SMNVEV (reference sequence). Assay: immunoSEQ multiplex PCR; the TCRdb copy retains only in-frame clones and omits some. This sample has under 25,000 clones, with 73% found just once. The chain joins TRBV27 to TRBJ1-2; 10 bases are a match to TRBD1. The source of this sequence is an adult with an advanced solid tumor such as melanoma, head and neck, liver or kidney cancer. The sequencing here drew on CD4+ or CD8+ T cells sorted from blood, taken in a trial of the OX40 agonist ivuxolimab. The CDR3 nucleotides are TGTGCCAGCAGCCCGGACAGGGGGGTTGGGACTAACTATGGCTACACCTTC. This gives the protein CASSPDRGVGTNYGYTF.